The 8 T cell receptor beta chains below all came from one sample that was sequenced in a study of blood T cell repertoires in COVID-19 (dated by TCRdb to 2020 to 2021). Receptor libraries were prepared by the immunoSEQ multiplex PCR assay. Entries here come from immuneACCESS through TCRdb and include only in-frame sequences with V and J called. Some clones fail to appear in such tables; in the studies checked, an unresolved V gene covers under half of the shortfall, and the cause of the remainder is unknown. The sample table lists under 55,000 clones, approximately 80% of them with a count of one. Clones ranked in the top ten supply 5.8% of the sample. The specimen sequenced was PBMCs or T cells enriched from blood (not recorded which). Receptors were obtained from a woman aged 45-60 years with acute COVID-19.

The V and J genes are TRBV5-1 and TRBJ1-2; 7 bases match TRBD1. The CDR3 is 14 residues long. The germline V gene has CDR1 SGHRS and CDR2 YFSETQ. Trimming took 2 bases from V and 8 from J; bases not matched to a gene: 9. The DNA of the CDR3 is TGCGCCAGCAGCTTTGGGATTCAAGGGGGCGGCTACACCTTC. It is translated as CASSFGIQGGGYTF.

J is TRBJ2-1 and V is TRBV24-1; 9 nucleotides align to TRBD1. This CDR3 comprises 15 residues. The germline gives CDR1 KGHDR, CDR2 SFDVKD. The V segment lost 0 bases and the J segment 8 bases; nucleotides outside the gene matches: 4. In nucleotides, the CDR3 is TGTGCCACCAGTGATTTGAACAGGGGGCGGGATGAGCAGTTCTTC. Protein sequence: CATSDLNRGRDEQFF.

The chain carries TRBV6-5 and TRBJ1-3; weak D call: TRBD1 (6 bases). Germline V gives CDR1 MNHEY, CDR2 SVGAGI. The CDR3 loop spans 14 amino acids. The V and J ends lost 5 bases and 0 bases respectively, with 8 bases between them. DNA of the CDR3: TGTGCCAGCAGTAAGGGGGTCTCTGGAAACACCATATATTTT. Encoded protein: CASSKGVSGNTIYF.

This rearrangement joins TRBV2 to TRBJ2-7; TRBD1 matches 9 bases. V was clipped by 4 bases and J by 6 bases; unmatched bases: 4. Germline V gene data show CDR1 as SNHLY and CDR2 as FYNNEI. This CDR3 comprises 13 residues. Here the CDR3 DNA reads TGTGCCAGCAGTGGGACAGGGGAGGTCGAGCAGTACTTC. Amino acid sequence: CASSGTGEVEQYF. The full variable domain, with the rest looked up from reference TRBV2 and TRBJ2-7, is EPEVTQTPSHQVTQMGQEVILRCVPISNHLYFYWYRQILGQKVEFLVSFYNNEISEKSEIFDDQFSVERPDGSNFTLKIRSTKLEDSAMYFCASSGTGEVEQYFGPGTRLTVT.

The chain recombines TRBV5-5 with TRBJ1-2; the match to TRBD1 covers 10 bases. CDR3 length: 14 residues. Germline-derived CDR1 and CDR2 are SGHKS and YYEKEE (reference sequence). The junction had 7 bases not matched to a gene; V was cut back by 4 bases and J by 7 bases. In DNA form, the CDR3 reads TGTGCCAGCAGCCGAGACAGGGGGCTCTCTGGCTACACCTTC. Its protein is CASSRDRGLSGYTF.

This sequence joins TRBV9 and TRBJ1-1; D might be TRBD1 (6 bases). Trimming pared 2 bases from V and 1 base from J, leaving 9 bases between. This CDR3 has 14 residues. Germline V gives CDR1 SGDLS, CDR2 YYNGEE. Here the CDR3 DNA reads TGTGCCAGCAGCGTTGGGACACAGAACACTGAAGCTTTCTTT. Translation gives CASSVGTQNTEAFF.

With respect to this clone: Other DNA sequences of this sample code for an identical CDR3. V is TRBV19 and J is TRBJ1-2; 12 bases fit TRBD1. The CDR3 is 16 amino acids. In germline, CDR1 is LNHDA, CDR2 SQIVND (reference sequence). V was clipped by 3 bases and J by 2 bases; unmatched bases: 4. The CDR3 DNA follows: TGTGCCAGTAGTATGGGACAGGGGGCCATAAACTATGGCTACACCTTC. This codes for CASSMGQGAINYGYTF.

This chain uses TRBV5-6 with TRBJ2-7, with 7 bases fitting TRBD1. This CDR3 region has 13 residues. Germline V CDR1 and CDR2: SGHDT, YYEEEE. V shed 4 bases, J shed 7 bases, and the junction held 8 bases outside the gene matches. The DNA for the CDR3 is TGTGCCAGCAGCCTACAGGGGCCCCCGGAGCAGTACTTC. Translation: CASSLQGPPEQYF.